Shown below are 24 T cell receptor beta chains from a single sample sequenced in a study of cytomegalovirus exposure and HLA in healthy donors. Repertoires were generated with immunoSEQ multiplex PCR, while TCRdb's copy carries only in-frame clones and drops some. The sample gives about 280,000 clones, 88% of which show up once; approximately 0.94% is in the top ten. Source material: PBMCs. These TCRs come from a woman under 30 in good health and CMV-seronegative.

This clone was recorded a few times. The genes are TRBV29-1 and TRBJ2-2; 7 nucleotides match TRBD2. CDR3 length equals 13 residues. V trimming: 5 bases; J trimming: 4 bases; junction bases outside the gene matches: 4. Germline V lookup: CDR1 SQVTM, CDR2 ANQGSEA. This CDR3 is CSVRLAGTGELFF. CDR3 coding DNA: TGCAGCGTTAGACTAGCAGGCACCGGGGAGCTGTTTTTT.

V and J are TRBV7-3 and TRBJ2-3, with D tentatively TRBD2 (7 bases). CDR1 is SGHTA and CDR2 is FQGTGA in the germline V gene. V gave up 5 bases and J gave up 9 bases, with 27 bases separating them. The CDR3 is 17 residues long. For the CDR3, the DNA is TGTGCCAGCAGCCCAACGGGTGGGGGGGCCGTAACTTCAACGCAGTATTTT. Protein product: CASSPTGGGAVTSTQYF. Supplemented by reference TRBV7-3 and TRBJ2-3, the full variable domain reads GAGVSQTPSNKVTEKGKYVELRCDPISGHTALYWYRQSLGQGPEFLIYFQGTGAADDSGLPNDRFFAVRPEGSVSTLKIQRTERGDSAVYLCASSPTGGGAVTSTQYFGPGTRLTVL.

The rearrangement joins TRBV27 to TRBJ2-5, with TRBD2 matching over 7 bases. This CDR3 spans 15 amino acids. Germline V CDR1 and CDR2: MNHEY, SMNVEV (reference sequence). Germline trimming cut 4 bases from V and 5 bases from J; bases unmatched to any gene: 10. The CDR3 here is CASSSLQTSHETQYF. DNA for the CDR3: TGTGCCAGCAGTTCCCTCCAGACTAGCCACGAGACCCAGTACTTC.

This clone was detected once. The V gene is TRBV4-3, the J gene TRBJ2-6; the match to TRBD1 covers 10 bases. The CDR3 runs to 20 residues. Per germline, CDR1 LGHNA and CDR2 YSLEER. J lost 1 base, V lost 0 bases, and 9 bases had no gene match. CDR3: CASSQDHGWTGGSGANVLTF. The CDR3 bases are TGCGCCAGCAGCCAAGATCATGGTTGGACAGGGGGATCTGGGGCCAACGTCCTGACTTTC.

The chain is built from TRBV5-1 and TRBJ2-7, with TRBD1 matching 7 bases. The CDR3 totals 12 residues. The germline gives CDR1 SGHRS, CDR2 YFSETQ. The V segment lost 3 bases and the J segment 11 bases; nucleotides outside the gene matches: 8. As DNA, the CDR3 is TGCGCCAGCAGCTCCGACAGGGCGAGTAAGTACTTC. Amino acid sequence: CASSSDRASKYF.

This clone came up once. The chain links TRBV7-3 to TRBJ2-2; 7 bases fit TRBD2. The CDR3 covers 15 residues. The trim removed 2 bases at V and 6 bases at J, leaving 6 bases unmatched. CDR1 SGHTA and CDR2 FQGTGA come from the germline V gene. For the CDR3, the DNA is TGTGCCAGCAGCTTATCCACGGGGAGGGCCGGGGAGCTGTTTTTT. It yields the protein CASSLSTGRAGELFF.

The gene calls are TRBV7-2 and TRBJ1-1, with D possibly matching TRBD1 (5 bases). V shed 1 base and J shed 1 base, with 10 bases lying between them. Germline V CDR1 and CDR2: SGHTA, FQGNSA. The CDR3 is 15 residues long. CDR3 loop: CASSLEAGRNTEAFF. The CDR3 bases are TGTGCCAGCAGCTTAGAGGCGGGGCGGAACACTGAAGCTTTCTTT.

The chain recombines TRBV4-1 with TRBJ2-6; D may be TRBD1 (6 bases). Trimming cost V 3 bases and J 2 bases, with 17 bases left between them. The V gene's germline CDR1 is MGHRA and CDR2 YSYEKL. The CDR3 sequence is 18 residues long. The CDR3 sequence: CASSHSRDTPPGANVLTF. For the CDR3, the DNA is TGCGCCAGCAGCCACTCCCGGGACACTCCCCCTGGGGCCAACGTCCTGACTTTC.

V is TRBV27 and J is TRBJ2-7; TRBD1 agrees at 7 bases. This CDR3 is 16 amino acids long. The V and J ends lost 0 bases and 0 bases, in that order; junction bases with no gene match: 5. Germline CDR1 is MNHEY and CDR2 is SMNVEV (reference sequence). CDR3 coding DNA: TGTGCCAGCAGTTTATCTCCAACAGGGGCCTCCTACGAGCAGTACTTC. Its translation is CASSLSPTGASYEQYF.

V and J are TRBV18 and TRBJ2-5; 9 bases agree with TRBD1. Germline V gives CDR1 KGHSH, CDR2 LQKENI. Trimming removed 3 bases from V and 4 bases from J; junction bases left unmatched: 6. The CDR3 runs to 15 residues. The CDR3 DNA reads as TGTGCCAGCTCACCTCCGGGACAGGGCCGAGAGACCCAGTACTTC. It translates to CASSPPGQGRETQYF.

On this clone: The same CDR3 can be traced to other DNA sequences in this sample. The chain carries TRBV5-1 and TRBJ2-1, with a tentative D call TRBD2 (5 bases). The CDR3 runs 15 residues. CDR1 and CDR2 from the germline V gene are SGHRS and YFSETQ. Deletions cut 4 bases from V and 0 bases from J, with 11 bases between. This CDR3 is CASSLSGSSYNEQFF. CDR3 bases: TGCGCCAGCAGCCTAAGCGGAAGCTCCTACAATGAGCAGTTCTTC.

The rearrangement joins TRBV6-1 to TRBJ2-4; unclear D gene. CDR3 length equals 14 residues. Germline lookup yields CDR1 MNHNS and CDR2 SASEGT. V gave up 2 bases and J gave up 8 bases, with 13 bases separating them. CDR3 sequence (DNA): TGTGCCAGCAGTGAATGGGCAGGTCGAGACATTCAGTACTTC. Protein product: CASSEWAGRDIQYF.

The CDR3: CASSLDLTSNYGYTF. The CDR3 bases are TGTGCCAGCAGCTTAGACCTCACATCTAACTATGGCTACACCTTC. The chain employs TRBV7-9 and TRBJ1-2; D not resolved. Germline assignment: CDR1 SEHNR and CDR2 FQNEAQ (reference sequence). CDR3 length equals 15 residues. V lost 1 base and J 0 bases, leaving 9 bases between the germline ends.

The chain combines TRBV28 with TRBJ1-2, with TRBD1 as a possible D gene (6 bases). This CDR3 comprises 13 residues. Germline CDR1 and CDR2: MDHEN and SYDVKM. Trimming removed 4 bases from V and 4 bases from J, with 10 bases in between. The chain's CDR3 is CASSWGQGYGYTF. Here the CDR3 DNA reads TGTGCCAGCAGTTGGGGGCAGGGCTATGGCTACACCTTC.

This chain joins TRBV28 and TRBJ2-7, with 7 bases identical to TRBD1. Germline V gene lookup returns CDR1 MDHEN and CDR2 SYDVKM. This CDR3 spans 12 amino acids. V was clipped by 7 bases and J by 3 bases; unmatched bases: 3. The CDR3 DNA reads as TGTGCCAGCAACGGGGACAGCTACGAGCAGTACTTC. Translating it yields CASNGDSYEQYF.

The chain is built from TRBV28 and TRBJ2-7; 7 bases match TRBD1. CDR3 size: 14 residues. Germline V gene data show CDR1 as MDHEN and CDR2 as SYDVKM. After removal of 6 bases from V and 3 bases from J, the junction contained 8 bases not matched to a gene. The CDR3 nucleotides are TGTGCCAGCAGGACCGGGACAGTCAACTACGAGCAGTACTTC. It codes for CASRTGTVNYEQYF.

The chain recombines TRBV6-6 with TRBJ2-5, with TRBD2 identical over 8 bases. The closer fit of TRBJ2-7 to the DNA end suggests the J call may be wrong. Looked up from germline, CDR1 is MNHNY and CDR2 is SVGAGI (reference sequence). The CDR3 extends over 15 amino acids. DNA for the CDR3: TGTGCCAGCAGGGGGGCTGGAGCGGGAGACCACGAGCAGTACTTC. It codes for CASRGAGAGDHEQYF.

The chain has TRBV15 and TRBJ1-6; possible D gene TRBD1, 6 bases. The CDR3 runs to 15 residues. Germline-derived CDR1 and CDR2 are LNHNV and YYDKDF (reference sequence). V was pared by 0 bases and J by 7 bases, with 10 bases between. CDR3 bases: TGTGCCACCAGCAGAGATAGGGGGTACAATTCACCCCTCCACTTT. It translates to CATSRDRGYNSPLHF.

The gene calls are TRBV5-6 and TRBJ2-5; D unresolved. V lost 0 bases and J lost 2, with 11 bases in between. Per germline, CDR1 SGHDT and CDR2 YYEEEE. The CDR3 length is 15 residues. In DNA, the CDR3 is TGTGCCAGCAGCTTGGCCAGCAGGTTACAAGAGACCCAGTACTTC. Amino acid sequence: CASSLASRLQETQYF.

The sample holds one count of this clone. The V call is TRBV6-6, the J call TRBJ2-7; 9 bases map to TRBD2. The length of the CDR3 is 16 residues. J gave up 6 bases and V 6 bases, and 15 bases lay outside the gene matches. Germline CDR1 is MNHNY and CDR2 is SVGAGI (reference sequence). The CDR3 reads CASSDEASGKLGEQYF. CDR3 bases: TGTGCCAGCAGCGACGAGGCTAGCGGGAAACTAGGCGAGCAGTACTTC.

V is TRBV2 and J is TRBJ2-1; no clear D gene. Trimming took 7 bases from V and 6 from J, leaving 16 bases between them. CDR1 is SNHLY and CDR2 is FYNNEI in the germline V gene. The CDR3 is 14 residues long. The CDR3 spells CASMTERIVNEQFF. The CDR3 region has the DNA TGTGCCAGCATGACGGAGAGGATCGTCAATGAGCAGTTCTTC.

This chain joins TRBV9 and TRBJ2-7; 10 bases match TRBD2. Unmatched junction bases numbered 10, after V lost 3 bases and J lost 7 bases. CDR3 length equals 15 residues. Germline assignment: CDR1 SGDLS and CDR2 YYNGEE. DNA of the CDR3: TGTGCCAGCAGCGCTAGCGGGAGCTGGGTGGAGGAGCAGTACTTC. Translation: CASSASGSWVEEQYF.

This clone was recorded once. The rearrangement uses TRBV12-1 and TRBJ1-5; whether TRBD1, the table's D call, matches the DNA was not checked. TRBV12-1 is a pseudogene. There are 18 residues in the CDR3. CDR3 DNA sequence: TGTGCCAGCAGCTTCCGGGACAGGGAAGACGGACGTTATCAGCCCCAGCATTTT. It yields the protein CASSFRDREDGRYQPQHF.

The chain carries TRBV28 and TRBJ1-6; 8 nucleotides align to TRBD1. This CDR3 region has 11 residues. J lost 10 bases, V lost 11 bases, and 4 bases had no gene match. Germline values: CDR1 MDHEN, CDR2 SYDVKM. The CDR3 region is CAAGTGSPLHF. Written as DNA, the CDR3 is TGTGCCGCCGGGACAGGATCACCCCTCCACTTT.